The T cell receptor beta chain described here comes from a study of T cell responses to AZD1222 COVID-19 vaccine. About this clone: Its antigen remains unknown.

The CDR3 runs 17 residues. J gave up 6 bases and V 5 bases, and 14 bases lay outside the gene matches. Germline V gene lookup returns CDR1 SGHVS and CDR2 FQNEAQ. Only in-frame clones appear in the TCRdb table, and some are missing; sequencing was by immunoSEQ multiplex PCR. This sample has tens of thousands of clones; approximately 90% occur once, and the top ten carry about a fifth. General study findings and limits: Donors, mostly white British, included more females; clonal diversity was possibly underestimated.

Material: peripheral blood, obtained on day 0 of AZD1222 vaccination. The sequence came from an adult in good health. The chain carries TRBV7-8 and TRBJ1-4; 8 bases line up with TRBD1. CDR3 residues: CASSRPGRRGRYEKLFF. CDR3 nucleotides: TGTGCCAGCAGCCGCCCCGGACGCAGGGGGCGATATGAAAAACTGTTTTTT.